The 25 T cell receptor beta chains below were found in one sample sequenced in a study of T cell changes during pregnancy in multiple sclerosis. Sequencing was performed with immunoSEQ multiplex PCR; in TCRdb, only in-frame clones are kept and a portion is missing. The sample yields approximately 48,000 clones, around nine tenths seen once. Sample: CD4+ T cells from peripheral blood mononuclear cells, taken after pregnancy. Receptors originate from a female donor with multiple sclerosis, enrolled in a pregnancy study.

The chain carries TRBV7-2 and TRBJ2-2; 7 bases align to TRBD1. Germline CDR1 and CDR2: SGHTA and FQGNSA. Losses at the gene ends were 5 bases for V and 2 bases for J; bases not matched to a gene: 2. The CDR3 runs to 14 residues. The DNA of the CDR3 is TGTGCCAGCAGCCGGGACAGCAACACCGGGGAGCTGTTTTTT. Amino acid sequence: CASSRDSNTGELFF.

This rearrangement joins TRBV5-4 to TRBJ2-7; 9 nucleotides align to TRBD1. Germline assignment: CDR1 SGHNT and CDR2 YYREEE (reference sequence). This CDR3 region has 13 residues. The V gene end was trimmed by 4 bases and the J gene end by 6 bases; junction bases not matched to a gene: 5. Here the CDR3 DNA reads TGTGCCAGCAGCGCGGACAGGGGAAGCGAGCAGTACTTC. Its protein product is CASSADRGSEQYF.

The table lists this clone with a count of one. The J gene is TRBJ1-5, the V gene TRBV7-2; D remains ambiguous. This CDR3 has 15 amino acids. Germline lookup yields CDR1 SGHTA and CDR2 FQGNSA. Trimming pared 1 base from V and 5 bases from J, leaving 12 bases between. The chain's CDR3 is CASSLEVGRDQPQHF. The CDR3 DNA reads as TGTGCCAGCAGCTTAGAGGTAGGGAGGGATCAGCCCCAGCATTTT.

V usage is TRBV7-9 and J usage is TRBJ2-5; TRBD1 agrees at 7 bases. The J segment lost 5 bases and the V segment lost 0 bases, leaving 6 bases of the junction unmatched. The CDR3 consists of 15 residues. CDR1 SEHNR and CDR2 FQNEAQ come from the germline V gene (reference sequence). The CDR3 region is CASSLATGVGETQYF. Here the CDR3 DNA reads TGTGCCAGCAGCTTAGCCACAGGGGTGGGGGAGACCCAGTACTTC.

This chain links TRBV30 with TRBJ1-1; possibly TRBD1 for D (6 bases). The CDR3 is 14 residues long. V lost 3 bases and J 2 bases, leaving 13 bases between the germline ends. The germline V gene encodes CDR1 GTSNPN and CDR2 SVGIG (reference sequence). The CDR3 spells CAWRGGRINTEAFF. DNA for the CDR3: TGTGCCTGGAGAGGGGGACGGATTAACACTGAAGCTTTCTTT. The full variable domain, rest sourced from reference TRBV30 and TRBJ1-1, is SQTIHQWPATLVQPVGSPLSLECTVEGTSNPNLYWYRQAAGRGLQLLFYSVGIGQISSEVPQNLSASRPQDRQFILSSKKLLLSDSGFYLCAWRGGRINTEAFFGQGTRLTVV.

The CDR3 is CASSLDRVGQPQHF. CDR3 bases: TGTGCCAGCAGCCTAGACAGGGTTGGTCAGCCCCAGCATTTT. This chain connects TRBV2 to TRBJ1-5, with 7 bases that match TRBD1. Germline CDR1 and CDR2: SNHLY and FYNNEI. The V segment lost 6 bases and the J segment 6 bases; nucleotides outside the gene matches: 8. The CDR3 runs 14 residues.

The chain combines TRBV30 with TRBJ1-5, with 9 bases identical to TRBD1. The CDR3 totals 15 residues. The germline CDR1 and CDR2 sequences are GTSNPN and SVGIG (reference sequence). Germline trimming cut 3 bases from V and 1 base from J; bases unmatched to any gene: 4. CDR3 nucleotides: TGTGCCTGGAGACTACAGGGGGCAAGCAATCAGCCCCAGCATTTT. Translation gives CAWRLQGASNQPQHF.

The chain employs TRBV5-1 and TRBJ2-5; D remains unclear. The CDR3 runs 15 residues. V shed 4 bases and J shed 2 bases, with 15 bases lying between them. Germline loops: CDR1 SGHRS, CDR2 YFSETQ. The CDR3 here is CASSRKPGTQETQYF. In nucleotides, the CDR3 is TGCGCCAGCAGCCGCAAACCAGGAACACAAGAGACCCAGTACTTC. The full variable domain, completed using reference TRBV5-1 and TRBJ2-5, is KAGVTQTPRYLIKTRGQQVTLSCSPISGHRSVSWYQQTPGQGLQFLFEYFSETQRNKGNFPGRFSGRQFSNSRSEMNVSTLELGDSALYLCASSRKPGTQETQYFGPGTRLLVL.

This chain joins TRBV18 and TRBJ2-7; 8 positions match TRBD1. There are 16 residues in the CDR3. Unmatched junction bases numbered 8, after V lost 3 bases and J lost 1 base. Germline V gives CDR1 KGHSH, CDR2 LQKENI. The DNA for the CDR3 is TGTGCCAGCTCACCCGTGGGACAGGCACGGTCCTACGAGCAGTACTTC. Translated: CASSPVGQARSYEQYF.

This rearrangement joins TRBV14 to TRBJ2-1; tentatively, D is TRBD2 (6 bases). The CDR3 spans 16 residues. V was clipped by 0 bases and J by 8 bases, with 17 bases between them. Germline assignment: CDR1 SGHDN and CDR2 FVKESK. The CDR3 DNA is TGTGCCAGCAGCCAAGATAGCCGACTAGGAGGCCATGAGCAGTTCTTC. Its translation: CASSQDSRLGGHEQFF. The full variable domain, its missing parts supplied by reference TRBV14 and TRBJ2-1, is EAGVTQFPSHSVIEKGQTVTLRCDPISGHDNLYWYRRVMGKEIKFLLHFVKESKQDESGMPNNRFLAERTGGTYSTLKVQPAELEDSGVYFCASSQDSRLGGHEQFFGPGTRLTVL.

The rearrangement links TRBV19 to TRBJ2-6; weak D call: TRBD2 (5 bases). The CDR3 has 15 amino acids. V lost 3 bases, J lost 4 bases, and 10 bases lay in between. From germline, CDR1 is LNHDA and CDR2 SQIVND (reference sequence). Here the CDR3 DNA reads TGTGCCAGTAGTATTCGGGGATCGGGGGCCAACGTCCTGACTTTC. Translated: CASSIRGSGANVLTF.

The genes are TRBV19 and TRBJ1-2; 9 nucleotides agree with TRBD1. The CDR3 loop spans 19 amino acids. Germline V gene lookup returns CDR1 LNHDA and CDR2 SQIVND (reference sequence). The V gene end was trimmed by 4 bases and the J gene end by 4 bases; junction bases not matched to a gene: 19. For the CDR3, the DNA is TGTGCCAGTAGTACCCCATTGCCGGGACAGGGAAAGGGGGGCTATGGCTACACCTTC. It encodes CASSTPLPGQGKGGYGYTF.

This chain uses TRBV19 with TRBJ1-1; a weak D match, TRBD1 (6 bases). The V gene's germline CDR1 is LNHDA and CDR2 SQIVND (reference sequence). CDR3 length equals 12 residues. V lost 5 bases to trimming and J lost 9 bases, with 13 bases between them. This CDR3 is CASSFGQLQAFF. In DNA, the CDR3 is TGTGCCAGTAGTTTCGGACAGCTACAAGCTTTCTTT.

The rearrangement uses TRBV4-1 and TRBJ2-7; 12 nucleotides line up with TRBD2. The germline CDR1 and CDR2 sequences are MGHRA and YSYEKL. J gave up 9 bases and V 0 bases, and 6 bases lay outside the gene matches. The CDR3 spans 15 residues. In DNA form, the CDR3 reads TGCGCCAGCAGCCAAGATACGACTAGCGGGAGTCCGCAGTACTTC. It is translated as CASSQDTTSGSPQYF.

The J gene is TRBJ2-7, the V gene TRBV5-4; D not certain. The germline V gene has CDR1 SGHNT and CDR2 YYREEE (reference sequence). This CDR3 comprises 14 residues. Deletions cut 0 bases from V and 5 bases from J, with 12 bases between. This CDR3 reads CASSLESSSHEQYF. Here the CDR3 DNA reads TGTGCCAGCAGCTTGGAGAGTAGTTCTCACGAGCAGTACTTC.

V gene TRBV27 combines with J gene TRBJ2-7; maybe TRBD2 (7 bases). V lost 6 bases and J lost 4, with 25 bases in between. This CDR3 comprises 17 residues. Germline V gene lookup returns CDR1 MNHEY and CDR2 SMNVEV (reference sequence). The DNA for the CDR3 is TGTGCCAGCAGCCCCCAATGGAAGGGGGGGGTGACGTACGAGCAGTACTTC. Residues: CASSPQWKGGVTYEQYF.

This clone occurred a few times. The chain employs TRBV19 and TRBJ1-5; no firm D call. Trimming stripped 7 bases from V and 3 bases from J, with 10 bases between. The CDR3 contains 13 residues. In germline, CDR1 is LNHDA, CDR2 SQIVND (reference sequence). The CDR3: CASTGEYNQPQHF. The CDR3 nucleotides read TGTGCCAGTACTGGGGAGTACAATCAGCCCCAGCATTTT. Full variable domain (remainder filled in from reference TRBV19 and TRBJ1-5): DGGITQSPKYLFRKEGQNVTLSCEQNLNHDAMYWYRQDPGQGLRLIYYSQIVNDFQKGDIAEGYSVSREKKESFPLTVTSAQKNPTAFYLCASTGEYNQPQHFGDGTRLSIL.

The J gene is TRBJ2-3, the V gene TRBV2, with TRBD2 identical over 10 bases. After removal of 3 bases from V and 4 bases from J, the junction contained 10 bases not matched to a gene. In germline, CDR1 is SNHLY, CDR2 FYNNEI. The CDR3 runs 17 residues. This CDR3 reads CASSDVGLAGVSDTQYF. The CDR3 DNA is TGTGCCAGCAGTGACGTAGGGCTAGCGGGAGTTTCAGATACGCAGTATTTT.

The chain employs TRBV6-6 and TRBJ2-7; 11 nucleotides align to TRBD2. The V and J ends lost 5 bases and 6 bases, in that order; junction bases with no gene match: 6. Germline V gene data show CDR1 as MNHNY and CDR2 as SVGAGI (reference sequence). There are 14 residues in the CDR3. The CDR3 DNA is TGTGCCAGCAGTCGTATAGCGGGAGGGATCGAGCAGTACTTC. This encodes CASSRIAGGIEQYF.

CDR3 nucleotide sequence: TGTGCCAGTAGGAGTCTAGCGGGCAGGCGGGAGCAGTTCTTC. Protein: CASRSLAGRREQFF. This chain links TRBV19 with TRBJ2-1; 8 nucleotides line up with TRBD2. Trimming cost V 6 bases and J 10 bases; bases outside gene matches: 11. Germline V gene lookup returns CDR1 LNHDA and CDR2 SQIVND (reference sequence). The CDR3 has 14 residues.

The chain couples TRBV9 to TRBJ1-1, with 8 bases fitting TRBD1. V shed 3 bases and J 8 bases; nucleotides not matched to a gene: 9. Germline loops: CDR1 SGDLS, CDR2 YYNGEE. The length of the CDR3 is 14 residues. CDR3 in DNA: TGTGCCAGCAGCGCGCCGGGACAGGCGACCGAAGCTTTCTTT. It translates to CASSAPGQATEAFF.

The chain recombines TRBV19 with TRBJ2-7, with 9 bases matching TRBD1. The CDR3 spans 15 residues. V dropped 5 bases and J dropped 3; count of bases not matched to a gene: 8. Germline CDR1 is LNHDA and CDR2 is SQIVND (reference sequence). CDR3 residues: CASSSTGTGFYEQYF. The CDR3 DNA follows: TGTGCCAGTAGTTCCACCGGGACAGGGTTCTACGAGCAGTACTTC. The entire variable domain, with the rest obtained from reference TRBV19 and TRBJ2-7, is as follows: DGGITQSPKYLFRKEGQNVTLSCEQNLNHDAMYWYRQDPGQGLRLIYYSQIVNDFQKGDIAEGYSVSREKKESFPLTVTSAQKNPTAFYLCASSSTGTGFYEQYFGPGTRLTVT.

The chain recombines TRBV5-1 with TRBJ2-3; D possibly corresponds to TRBD2 (6 bases). Germline V gene data show CDR1 as SGHRS and CDR2 as YFSETQ. V was cut by 3 bases and J by 2 bases, with 16 bases left in between. The CDR3 runs 16 residues. CDR3 sequence (DNA): TGCGCCAGCAGCTCACGGGACTCAGAATACACAGATACGCAGTATTTT. It yields the protein CASSSRDSEYTDTQYF. Full variable domain (remainder filled in from reference TRBV5-1 and TRBJ2-3): KAGVTQTPRYLIKTRGQQVTLSCSPISGHRSVSWYQQTPGQGLQFLFEYFSETQRNKGNFPGRFSGRQFSNSRSEMNVSTLELGDSALYLCASSSRDSEYTDTQYFGPGTRLTVL.

V and J are TRBV7-9 and TRBJ2-1; 8 bases line up with TRBD2. The length of the CDR3 is 14 residues. After removal of 4 bases from V and 9 bases from J, the junction contained 8 bases not matched to a gene. CDR1 and CDR2 from the germline V gene are SEHNR and FQNEAQ (reference sequence). The CDR3 loop is CASSSGGLAVEQFF. The CDR3 bases are TGTGCCAGCAGCTCCGGAGGACTAGCTGTTGAGCAGTTCTTC. The full variable domain, in which reference TRBV7-9 and TRBJ2-1 provide the parts outside the CDR3, is DTGVSQNPRHKITKRGQNVTFRCDPISEHNRLYWYRQTLGQGPEFLTYFQNEAQLEKSRLLSDRFSAERPKGSFSTLEIQRTEQGDSAMYLCASSSGGLAVEQFFGPGTRLTVL.

This chain joins TRBV4-2 and TRBJ1-2; D is undetermined. CDR1 and CDR2 (germline): LGHNA, YNFKEQ. The CDR3 is 18 residues long. V lost 4 bases and J lost 4, with 25 bases in between. CDR3: CASSPRGGGQHRSYGYTF. CDR3 nucleotide sequence: TGTGCCAGCAGCCCCCGTGGAGGTGGTCAGCACCGCTCCTATGGCTACACCTTC.